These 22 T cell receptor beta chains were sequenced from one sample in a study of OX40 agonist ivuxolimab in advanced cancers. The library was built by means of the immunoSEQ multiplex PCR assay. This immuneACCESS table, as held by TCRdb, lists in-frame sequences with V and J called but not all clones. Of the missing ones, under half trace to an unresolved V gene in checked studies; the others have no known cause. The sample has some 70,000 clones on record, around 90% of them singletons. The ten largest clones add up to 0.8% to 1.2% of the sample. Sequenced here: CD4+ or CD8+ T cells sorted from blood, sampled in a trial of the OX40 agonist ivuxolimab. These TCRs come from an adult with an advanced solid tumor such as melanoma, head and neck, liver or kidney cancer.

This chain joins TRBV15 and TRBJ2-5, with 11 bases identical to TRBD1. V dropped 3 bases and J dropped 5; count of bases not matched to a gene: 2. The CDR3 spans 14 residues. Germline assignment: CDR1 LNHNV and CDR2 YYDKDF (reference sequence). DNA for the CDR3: TGTGCCACCAGCAGGGACAGGGGGCAGGAGACCCAGTACTTC. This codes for CATSRDRGQETQYF.

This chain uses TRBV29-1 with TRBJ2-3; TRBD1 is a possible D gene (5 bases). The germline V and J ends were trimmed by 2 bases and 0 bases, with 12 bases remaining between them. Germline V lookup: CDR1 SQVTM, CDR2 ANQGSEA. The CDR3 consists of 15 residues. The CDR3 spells CSVERTPGSTDTQYF. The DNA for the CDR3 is TGCAGCGTTGAAAGGACACCCGGGAGCACAGATACGCAGTATTTT.

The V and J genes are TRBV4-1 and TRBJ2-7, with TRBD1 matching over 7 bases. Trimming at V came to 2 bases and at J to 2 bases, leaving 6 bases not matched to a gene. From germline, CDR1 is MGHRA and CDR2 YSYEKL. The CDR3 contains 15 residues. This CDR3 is CASSQSGQGAYEQYF. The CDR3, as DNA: TGCGCCAGCAGCCAATCGGGTCAGGGGGCCTACGAGCAGTACTTC.

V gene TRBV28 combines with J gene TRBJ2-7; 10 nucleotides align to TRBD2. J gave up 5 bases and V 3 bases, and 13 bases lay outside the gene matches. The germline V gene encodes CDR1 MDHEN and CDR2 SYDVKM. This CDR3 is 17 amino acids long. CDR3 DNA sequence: TGTGCCAGCAGTTTCCCCCAGGGAGCGGGAGGGCCCGACGAGCAGTACTTC. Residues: CASSFPQGAGGPDEQYF.

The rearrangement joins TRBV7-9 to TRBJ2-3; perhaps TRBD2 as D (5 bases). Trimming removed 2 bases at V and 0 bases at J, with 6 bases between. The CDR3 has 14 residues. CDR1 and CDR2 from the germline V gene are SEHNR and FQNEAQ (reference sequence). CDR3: CASSLRGSTDTQYF. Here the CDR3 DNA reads TGTGCCAGCAGCTTACGAGGGAGCACAGATACGCAGTATTTT. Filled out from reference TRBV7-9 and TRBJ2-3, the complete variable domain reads DTGVSQNPRHKITKRGQNVTFRCDPISEHNRLYWYRQTLGQGPEFLTYFQNEAQLEKSRLLSDRFSAERPKGSFSTLEIQRTEQGDSAMYLCASSLRGSTDTQYFGPGTRLTVL.

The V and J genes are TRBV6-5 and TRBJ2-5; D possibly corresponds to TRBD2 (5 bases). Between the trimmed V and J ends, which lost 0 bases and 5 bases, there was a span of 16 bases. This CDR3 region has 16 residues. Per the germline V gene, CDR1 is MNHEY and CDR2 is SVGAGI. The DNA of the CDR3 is TGTGCCAGCAGTTACTCGAATCTCCTAGCCGGTGAGACCCAGTACTTC. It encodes CASSYSNLLAGETQYF.

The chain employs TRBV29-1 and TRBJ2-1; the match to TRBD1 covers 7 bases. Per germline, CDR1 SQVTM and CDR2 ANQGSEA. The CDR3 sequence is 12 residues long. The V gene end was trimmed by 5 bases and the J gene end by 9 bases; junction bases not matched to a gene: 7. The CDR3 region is CSVLEGAIEQFF. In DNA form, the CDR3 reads TGCAGCGTTCTAGAGGGGGCCATTGAGCAGTTCTTC.

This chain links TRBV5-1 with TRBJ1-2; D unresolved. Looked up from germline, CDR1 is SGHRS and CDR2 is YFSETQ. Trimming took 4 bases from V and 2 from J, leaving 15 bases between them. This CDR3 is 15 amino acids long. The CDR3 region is CASSPSVGSNYGYTF. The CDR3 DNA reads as TGCGCCAGCAGCCCGTCGGTGGGATCAAACTATGGCTACACCTTC.

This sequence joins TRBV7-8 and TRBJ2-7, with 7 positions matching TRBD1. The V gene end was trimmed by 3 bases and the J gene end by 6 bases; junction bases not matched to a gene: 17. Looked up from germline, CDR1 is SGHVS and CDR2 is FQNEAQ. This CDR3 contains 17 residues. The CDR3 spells CASSLSTGVLLGVEQYF. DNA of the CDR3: TGTGCCAGCAGCTTGAGCACAGGGGTTCTCCTAGGGGTCGAGCAGTACTTC.

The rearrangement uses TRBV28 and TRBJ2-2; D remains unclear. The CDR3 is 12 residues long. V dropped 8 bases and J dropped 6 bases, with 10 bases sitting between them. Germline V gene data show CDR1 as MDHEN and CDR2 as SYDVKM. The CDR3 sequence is CASERMSGELFF. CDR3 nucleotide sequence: TGTGCCAGCGAGCGTATGTCCGGGGAGCTGTTTTTT.

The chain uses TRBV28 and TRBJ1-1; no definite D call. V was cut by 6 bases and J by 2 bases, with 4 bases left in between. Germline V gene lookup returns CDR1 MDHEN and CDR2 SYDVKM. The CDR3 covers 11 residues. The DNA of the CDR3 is TGTGCCAGCAGGCTAAACACTGAAGCTTTCTTT. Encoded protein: CASRLNTEAFF.

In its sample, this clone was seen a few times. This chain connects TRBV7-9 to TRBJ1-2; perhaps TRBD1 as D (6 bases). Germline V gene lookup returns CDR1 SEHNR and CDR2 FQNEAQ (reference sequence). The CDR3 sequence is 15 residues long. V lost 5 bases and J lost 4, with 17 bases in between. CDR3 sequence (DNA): TGTGCCAGCAGCAACCAGGCGGGGGCACGCTATGGCTACACCTTC. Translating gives CASSNQAGARYGYTF.

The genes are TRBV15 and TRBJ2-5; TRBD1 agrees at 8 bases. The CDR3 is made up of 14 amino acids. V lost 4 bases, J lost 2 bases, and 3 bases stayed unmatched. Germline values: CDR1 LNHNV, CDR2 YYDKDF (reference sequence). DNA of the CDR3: TGTGCCACCAGCAAGACAGGGGCTCAAGAGACCCAGTACTTC. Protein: CATSKTGAQETQYF. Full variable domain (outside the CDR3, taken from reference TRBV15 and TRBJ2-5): DAMVIQNPRYQVTQFGKPVTLSCSQTLNHNVMYWYQQKSSQAPKLLFHYYDKDFNNEADTPDNFQSRRPNTSFCFLDIRSPGLGDTAMYLCATSKTGAQETQYFGPGTRLLVL.

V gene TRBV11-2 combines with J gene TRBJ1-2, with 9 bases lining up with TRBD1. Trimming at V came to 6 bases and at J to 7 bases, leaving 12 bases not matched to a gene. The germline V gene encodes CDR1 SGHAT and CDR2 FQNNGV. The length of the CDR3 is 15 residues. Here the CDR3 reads CASRRPGQGTSGYTF. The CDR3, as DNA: TGTGCCAGCAGGCGGCCGGGACAGGGAACTAGTGGCTACACCTTC.

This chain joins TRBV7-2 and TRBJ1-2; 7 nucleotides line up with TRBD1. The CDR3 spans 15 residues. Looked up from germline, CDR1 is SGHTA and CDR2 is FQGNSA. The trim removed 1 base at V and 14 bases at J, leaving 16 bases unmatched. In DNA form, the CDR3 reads TGTGCCAGCAGCTTAGAAGGGGAGGGGGCCCCCCCGGGGACCTTC. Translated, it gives CASSLEGEGAPPGTF.

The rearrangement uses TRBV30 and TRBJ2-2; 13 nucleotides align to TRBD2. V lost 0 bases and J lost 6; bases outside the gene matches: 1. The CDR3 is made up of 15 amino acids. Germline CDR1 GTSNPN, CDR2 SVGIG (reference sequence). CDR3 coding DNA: TGTGCCTGGAGTGTACTAGCGGGAGGGTCCGGGGAGCTGTTTTTT. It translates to CAWSVLAGGSGELFF.

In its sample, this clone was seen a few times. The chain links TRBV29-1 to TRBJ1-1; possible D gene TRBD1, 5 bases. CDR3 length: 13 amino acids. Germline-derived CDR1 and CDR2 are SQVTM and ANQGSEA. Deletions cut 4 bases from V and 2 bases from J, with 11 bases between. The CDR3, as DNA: TGCAGCGTTGCGTCGCAGGGAAACACTGAAGCTTTCTTT. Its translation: CSVASQGNTEAFF.

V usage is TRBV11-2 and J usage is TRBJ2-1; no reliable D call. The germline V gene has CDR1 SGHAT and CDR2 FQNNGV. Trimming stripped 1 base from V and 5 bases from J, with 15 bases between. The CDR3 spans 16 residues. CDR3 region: CASSLVPGRSNNEQFF. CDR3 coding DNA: TGTGCCAGCAGCTTAGTTCCGGGCCGATCAAACAATGAGCAGTTCTTC.

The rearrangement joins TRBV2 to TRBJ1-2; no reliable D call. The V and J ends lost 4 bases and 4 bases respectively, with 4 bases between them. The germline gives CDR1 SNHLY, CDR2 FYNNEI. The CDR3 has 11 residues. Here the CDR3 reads CASSVSYGYTF. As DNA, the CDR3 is TGTGCCAGCAGTGTCAGCTATGGCTACACCTTC.

The CDR3 DNA follows: TGTGCCTGGAGTTATGCGGGAGGGACAGATACGCAGTATTTT. This encodes CAWSYAGGTDTQYF. The genes are TRBV30 and TRBJ2-3; 9 bases agree with TRBD2. Germline V gene sequence: CDR1 GTSNPN, CDR2 SVGIG (reference sequence). J was trimmed by 3 bases and V by 2 bases; bases with no gene match: 3. This CDR3 is built from 14 residues. Looking up the rest from reference TRBV30 and TRBJ2-3 gives the full variable domain: SQTIHQWPATLVQPVGSPLSLECTVEGTSNPNLYWYRQAAGRGLQLLFYSVGIGQISSEVPQNLSASRPQDRQFILSSKKLLLSDSGFYLCAWSYAGGTDTQYFGPGTRLTVL.

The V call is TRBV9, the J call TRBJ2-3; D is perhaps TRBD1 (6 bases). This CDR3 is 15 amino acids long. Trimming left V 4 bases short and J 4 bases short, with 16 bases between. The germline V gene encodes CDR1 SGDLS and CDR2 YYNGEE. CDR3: CASSPQDRTSDTQYF. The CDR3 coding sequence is TGTGCCAGCAGCCCCCAGGACAGAACTTCAGATACGCAGTATTTT.

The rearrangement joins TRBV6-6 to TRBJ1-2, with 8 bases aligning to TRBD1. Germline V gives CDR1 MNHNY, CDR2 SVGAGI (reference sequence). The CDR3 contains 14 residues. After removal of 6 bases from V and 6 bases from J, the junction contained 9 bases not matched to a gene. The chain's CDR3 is CASSPGQGLDGYTF. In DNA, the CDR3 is TGTGCCAGCAGCCCCGGACAGGGTTTGGATGGCTACACCTTC.